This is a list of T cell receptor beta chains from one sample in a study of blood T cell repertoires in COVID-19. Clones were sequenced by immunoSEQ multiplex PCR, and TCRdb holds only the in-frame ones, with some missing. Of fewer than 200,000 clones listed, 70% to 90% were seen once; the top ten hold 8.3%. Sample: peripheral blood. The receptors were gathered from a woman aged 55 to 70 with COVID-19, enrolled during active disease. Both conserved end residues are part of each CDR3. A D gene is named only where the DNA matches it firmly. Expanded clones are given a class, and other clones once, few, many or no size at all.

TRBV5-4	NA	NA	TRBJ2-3	TGTGCCAGCAGCCCCGGGGATCGAGTTAGCACAGATACGCAGTATTTT	CASSPGDRVSTDTQYF
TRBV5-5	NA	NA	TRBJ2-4	TGTGCCAGCAGCTTGGAGGGCGGAGGAAACATTCAGTACTTC	CASSLEGGGNIQYF
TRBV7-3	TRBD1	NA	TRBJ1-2	TGTGCCAGCAGCCCGACCGGGACAGGGTCGGATGGCTACACCTTC	CASSPTGTGSDGYTF
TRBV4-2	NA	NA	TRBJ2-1	TGTGCCAGCAGCCAGGCTAGGGGCCCGGCCAACGAGCAGTTCTTC	CASSQARGPANEQFF
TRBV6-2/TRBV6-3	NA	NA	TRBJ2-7	TGTGCCAGCAGCCCACCAACAGTTACCTACGAGCAGTACTTC	CASSPPTVTYEQYF
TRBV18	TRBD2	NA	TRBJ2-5	TGTGCCAGCTCAGAGTTTCTAGCGGGGCTCCAGGAGACCCAGTACTTC	CASSEFLAGLQETQYF
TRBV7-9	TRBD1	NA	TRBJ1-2	TGTGCCAGCAGCCCGTTTCAGGGGGCCCGCCTGGAAGATGGCTACACCTTC	CASSPFQGARLEDGYTF
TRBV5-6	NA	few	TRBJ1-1	TGTGCCAGCAGCCCTAGGGGTTGGAACACTGAAGCTTTCTTT	CASSPRGWNTEAFF
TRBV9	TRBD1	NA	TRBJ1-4	TGTGCCAGCAGCGTCCCTCAAACAGGGGCAAATGAAAAACTGTTTTTT	CASSVPQTGANEKLFF
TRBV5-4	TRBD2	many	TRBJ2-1	TGTGCCACGATACCGGGACTAGCTGCCATAGGCAATGAGCAGTTCTTC	CATIPGLAAIGNEQFF
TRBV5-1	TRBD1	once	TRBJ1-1	TGCGCCAGCAGCGGGACAGGGATCACTGAAGCTTTCTTT	CASSGTGITEAFF
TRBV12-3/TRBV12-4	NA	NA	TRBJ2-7	TGTGCCAGCAGTTTGAGGGTCTACGAGCAGTACTTC	CASSLRVYEQYF
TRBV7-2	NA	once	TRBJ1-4	TGTGCCAGCAGCCTCCGAGGGTTTGCAACTAATGAAAAACTGTTTTTT	CASSLRGFATNEKLFF
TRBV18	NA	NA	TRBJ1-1	TGTGCCAGCGCTCGGGGGGGCCGTACTGAAGCTTTCTTT	CASARGGRTEAFF
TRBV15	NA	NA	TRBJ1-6	TGTGCCACCAGCAGGAACAGGGATAATTCACCCCTCCACTTT	CATSRNRDNSPLHF
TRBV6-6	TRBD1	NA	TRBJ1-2	TGTGCCAGCAGTGACCGGGACAGGGTGGGTTATGGCTACACCTTC	CASSDRDRVGYGYTF
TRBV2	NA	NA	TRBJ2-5	TGTGCCAGCAGTGGACAGGAGGTAGAGACCCAGTACTTC	CASSGQEVETQYF
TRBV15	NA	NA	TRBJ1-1	TGTGCCACCAGCATGTTTCTGACTGAAGCTTTCTTT	CATSMFLTEAFF
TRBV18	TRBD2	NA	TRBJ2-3	TGTGCCAGCTCACCCAAGCGGGGGGGCGGAACAGATACGCAGTATTTT	CASSPKRGGGTDTQYF
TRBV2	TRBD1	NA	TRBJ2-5	TGTGCCAGCAGCACCCCGGACAGGGGAGTAATCCAAGAGACCCAGTACTTC	CASSTPDRGVIQETQYF
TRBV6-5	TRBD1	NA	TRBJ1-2	TGTGCCAGCAGTTATAAGGGACAGCTCTATGGCTACACCTTC	CASSYKGQLYGYTF
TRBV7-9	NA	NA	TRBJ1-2	TGTGCCAGCAGCTTAGGGGCGGGGGGCGCGAACTATGGCTACACCTTC	CASSLGAGGANYGYTF
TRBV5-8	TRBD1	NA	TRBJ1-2	TGTGCCAGCAGCTTGATGGACAGGAACTATGGCTACACCTTC	CASSLMDRNYGYTF
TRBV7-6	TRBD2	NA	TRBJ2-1	TGTGCCAGCAGCTTAGAGTTAGCGGGAGGGCTCATCGATGAGCAGTTCTTC	CASSLELAGGLIDEQFF
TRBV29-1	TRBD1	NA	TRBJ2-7	TGCAGCGTGCGGGGACAGGGTAGCTCCTACGAGCAGTACTTC	CSVRGQGSSYEQYF
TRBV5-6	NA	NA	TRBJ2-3	TGTGCCAGCAGCTTGGTGGGGGGGCCCACAGATACGCAGTATTTT	CASSLVGGPTDTQYF
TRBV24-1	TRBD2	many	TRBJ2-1	TGTGCCACCAGTGATGGCATGAGCGGGGGGACCTACAATGAGCAGTTCTTC	CATSDGMSGGTYNEQFF
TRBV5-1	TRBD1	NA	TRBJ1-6	TGCGCCAGCAGCGCCCGGGACAGACATAATTCACCCCTCCACTTT	CASSARDRHNSPLHF
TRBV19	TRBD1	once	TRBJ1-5	TGTGCCAGTAGTTCTTGGACAGGGGGTCTCCATAGCAATCAGCCCCAGCATTTT	CASSSWTGGLHSNQPQHF
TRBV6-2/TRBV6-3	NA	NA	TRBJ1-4	TGTGCCAGCAGTTATCCCGGGGGGAGGCTCACCGGAATGTTTTTT	CASSYPGGRLTGMFF
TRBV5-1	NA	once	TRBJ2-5	TGCGCCAGCAGCCCTGGGAGTCGGGAGACCCAGTACTTC	CASSPGSRETQYF
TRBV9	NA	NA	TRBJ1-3	TGTGCCAGCAGCGTAGCACAGGGCCCCCGAGTCTCTGGAAACACCATATATTTT	CASSVAQGPRVSGNTIYF
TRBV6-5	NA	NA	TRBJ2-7	TGTGCCAGCAGTAAACTCCCGGGGGTTAGCGAGCAGTACTTC	CASSKLPGVSEQYF
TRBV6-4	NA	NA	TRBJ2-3	TGTGCCAGCAGTGAGACGGGAGTGGTAGATACGCAGTATTTT	CASSETGVVDTQYF
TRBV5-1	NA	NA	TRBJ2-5	TGCGCCAGCAGATTCCAATTGCAGGGGGGAGAGACCCAGTACTTC	CASRFQLQGGETQYF
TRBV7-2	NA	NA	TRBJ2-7	TGTGCCAGCAGCTTAGGACTATCCTACGAGCAGTACTTC	CASSLGLSYEQYF
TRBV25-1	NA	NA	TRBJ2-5	TGTGCCAGTAAGAGAGGGGGAGAGACCCAGTACTTC	CASKRGGETQYF
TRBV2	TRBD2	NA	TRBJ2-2	TGTGCCAGCAGGCGGGAGGGGTACACCGGGGAGCTGTTTTTT	CASRREGYTGELFF
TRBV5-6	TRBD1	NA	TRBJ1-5	TGTGCCAGCAGCCAGGGACAGATCAATCAGCCCCAGCATTTT	CASSQGQINQPQHF
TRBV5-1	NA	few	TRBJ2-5	TGCGCCAGCAGCGTCCAGGTATCCATAGAGACCCAGTACTTC	CASSVQVSIETQYF
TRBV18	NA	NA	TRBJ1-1	TGTGCCAGCTCACCAATCCAGAGGACTGAAGCTTTCTTT	CASSPIQRTEAFF
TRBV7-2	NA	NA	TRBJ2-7	TGTGCCAGCAGCTTAGTTAGAGAGAGGGAGCAGTACTTC	CASSLVREREQYF
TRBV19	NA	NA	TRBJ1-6	TGTGCCAGTACAAGAGCACGGTCACCCCTCCACTTT	CASTRARSPLHF
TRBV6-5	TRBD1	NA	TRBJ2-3	TGTGCCAGCAGGCGGACAGGGAATGTTGCAGATACGCAGTATTTT	CASRRTGNVADTQYF
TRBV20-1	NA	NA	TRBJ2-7	TGCAGTGCTAGTGCCTCCACGGGAGTAATCTACGAGCAGTACTTC	CSASASTGVIYEQYF
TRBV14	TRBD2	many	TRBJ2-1	TGTGCCAGCAGCCAAGTGAGCGGGAGGAGTGGGCAGTTCTTC	CASSQVSGRSGQFF
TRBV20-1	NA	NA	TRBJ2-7	TGCAGTGCTAGAGACGGGTACGAGCAGTACTTC	CSARDGYEQYF
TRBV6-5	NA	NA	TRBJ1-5	TGTGCCAGCAGCCGCGACAGTAGCAATCAGCCCCAGCATTTT	CASSRDSSNQPQHF
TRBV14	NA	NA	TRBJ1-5	TGTGCCAGCAGCCAGACACTCAATCAGCCCCAGCATTTT	CASSQTLNQPQHF
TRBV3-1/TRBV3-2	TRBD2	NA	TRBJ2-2	TGTGCCAGCAGGACCGGGACTACTATCGCCGGGGAGCTGTTTTTT	CASRTGTTIAGELFF